This T cell receptor beta chain was recorded in a study of blood T cells in healthy people across ages. Findings and limits, study-wide: Unsorted PBMCs ruled out conclusive naive versus antigen-experienced comparison. When set beside aged donors, long-lived donors presented more naive CD4+ cells and higher diversity.

For the second PCR, which ran for about 7 to 12 cycles, a sample-barcoded 5' primer and a J-beta primer mix were used. One entry per CDR3 protein, called by TCRdb with MiXCR from the 5' RACE reads. The data hold around 800,000 distinct CDR3 sequences, with more than 35% observed a single time. Comments on this clonotype: The antigen is undetermined.

The CDR3 is 17 amino acids. V gene TRBV21-1 combines with J gene TRBJ1-1; the table assigns TRBD1, which was not confirmed against the DNA. TRBV21-1 is flagged as a pseudogene. Sequenced: blood. The origin of this receptor is a man aged 80 or over in good health. CDR3 region: CASSKERKSHRVPEAFF. CDR3 nucleotide sequence: TGTGCCAGCAGCAAAGAGAGGAAGAGTCACAGGGTACCTGAAGCTTTCTTT.